A single sample gave rise to the 18 T cell receptor beta chains below, sequenced in a study of cytomegalovirus exposure and HLA in healthy donors. PCR involved 60 Vbeta and 13 Jbeta primers. Produced via immunoSEQ multiplex PCR; TCRdb's table is partial and in-frame only. The table lists roughly 200,000 clones, roughly 72% of them singletons, with 1.5% to 2% in the top ten. Material: PBMCs. These receptors came from a man in his thirties or forties in good health and CMV-seronegative.

This sequence joins TRBV2 and TRBJ1-1; 7 nucleotides agree with TRBD1. Trimming took 6 bases from V and 11 from J; bases not matched to a gene: 21. There are 16 residues in the CDR3. The germline CDR1 and CDR2 sequences are SNHLY and FYNNEI. This CDR3 reads CASSGAPPGQHLMAFF. The CDR3 DNA is TGTGCCAGCAGCGGGGCCCCGCCGGGACAGCATCTTATGGCTTTCTTT. Drawing the rest from reference TRBV2 and TRBJ1-1, the complete variable domain is EPEVTQTPSHQVTQMGQEVILRCVPISNHLYFYWYRQILGQKVEFLVSFYNNEISEKSEIFDDQFSVERPDGSNFTLKIRSTKLEDSAMYFCASSGAPPGQHLMAFFGQGTRLTVV.

The rearrangement links TRBV6-5 to TRBJ2-5; a weak D match, TRBD2 (5 bases). CDR3 length: 14 amino acids. Trimming removed 0 bases at V and 5 bases at J, with 10 bases between. Germline-derived CDR1 and CDR2 are MNHEY and SVGAGI. CDR3 residues: CASSYSRVGETQYF. CDR3 sequence (DNA): TGTGCCAGCAGTTACTCGAGGGTGGGGGAGACCCAGTACTTC.

The chain has TRBV28 and TRBJ1-1; TRBD1 is a possible D gene (6 bases). Trimming removed 9 bases at V and 0 bases at J, with 14 bases between. Germline V CDR1 and CDR2: MDHEN, SYDVKM. This CDR3 has 14 amino acids. Written as DNA, the CDR3 is TGTGCCAGTCGGCAGGGGACGATGAACACTGAAGCTTTCTTT. This sequence encodes CASRQGTMNTEAFF.

This chain connects TRBV2 to TRBJ1-3; D possibly corresponds to TRBD1 (6 bases). Trimming took off 5 bases at V and 0 bases at J, with 14 bases between the two ends. The CDR3 is 16 residues long. Germline values: CDR1 SNHLY, CDR2 FYNNEI. CDR3: CASSLQGGGSGNTIYF. The CDR3, as DNA: TGTGCCAGCAGTCTACAAGGGGGTGGCTCTGGAAACACCATATATTTT.

In this sample, this clone turned up a few times. The chain combines TRBV6-5 with TRBJ2-1; 9 bases map to TRBD2. V was clipped by 7 bases and J by 5 bases; unmatched bases: 9. Germline CDR1 reads MNHEY; CDR2 reads SVGAGI. CDR3 size: 15 residues. The CDR3, as DNA: TGTGCCAGCACGTTTGTAGCGGGGGAAAACAATGAGCAGTTCTTC. Amino acids: CASTFVAGENNEQFF.

V usage is TRBV28 and J usage is TRBJ2-7, with 10 bases that match TRBD1. V was pared by 6 bases and J by 4 bases, with 15 bases of the junction left unmatched. Looked up from germline, CDR1 is MDHEN and CDR2 is SYDVKM. The CDR3 loop spans 17 amino acids. The CDR3 nucleotides are TGTGCCAGCAGACACCATGGGGACAGGGGAGATTCTTACGAGCAGTACTTC. This codes for CASRHHGDRGDSYEQYF.

J is TRBJ1-2 and V is TRBV5-1; a weak D match, TRBD1 (6 bases). Looked up from germline, CDR1 is SGHRS and CDR2 is YFSETQ. The CDR3 spans 13 residues. Deletions cut 6 bases from V and 2 bases from J, with 11 bases between. The CDR3 sequence is CASTLQGNYGYTF. CDR3 coding DNA: TGCGCCAGCACGCTACAGGGAAACTATGGCTACACCTTC. The full variable domain, its missing parts supplied by reference TRBV5-1 and TRBJ1-2, is KAGVTQTPRYLIKTRGQQVTLSCSPISGHRSVSWYQQTPGQGLQFLFEYFSETQRNKGNFPGRFSGRQFSNSRSEMNVSTLELGDSALYLCASTLQGNYGYTFGSGTRLTVV.

The chain employs TRBV5-1 and TRBJ2-7, with 7 bases matching TRBD1. CDR3 size: 13 residues. V gave up 8 bases and J gave up 3 bases; unmatched junction bases: 8. CDR1 and CDR2 (germline): SGHRS, YFSETQ. CDR3 in amino acids: CASKMGQNYEQYF. The CDR3 region has the DNA TGCGCCAGTAAAATGGGACAGAACTACGAGCAGTACTTC.

This clone was seen just once. The chain combines TRBV6-1 with TRBJ1-1; D not certain. From germline, CDR1 is MNHNS and CDR2 SASEGT. V dropped 3 bases and J dropped 3 bases, with 11 bases sitting between them. CDR3 length: 14 amino acids. The CDR3 sequence: CASSDSGKHTEAFF. In DNA, the CDR3 is TGTGCCAGCAGTGATTCGGGGAAGCACACTGAAGCTTTCTTT.

This chain uses TRBV7-9 with TRBJ2-7, with TRBD1 matching 8 bases. The V gene's germline CDR1 is SEHNR and CDR2 FQNEAQ (reference sequence). The CDR3 extends over 15 amino acids. Trimming removed 4 bases from V and 7 bases from J; junction bases left unmatched: 12. In nucleotides, the CDR3 is TGTGCCAGCAGCTCGACACGGGACAGGCTTTTGGAGCAGTACTTC. Encoded protein: CASSSTRDRLLEQYF.

The rearrangement joins TRBV10-2 to TRBJ2-1; TRBD2 agrees at 11 bases. The CDR3 spans 18 residues. Germline-derived CDR1 and CDR2 are WSHSY and SAAADI. The J segment lost 1 base and the V segment lost 6 bases, leaving 11 bases of the junction unmatched. The CDR3 DNA is TGCGCCAGCAGGGAGGGGCTAGCGGGAGGAGTTTCCTACAATGAGCAGTTCTTC. It translates to CASREGLAGGVSYNEQFF.

The chain is built from TRBV5-1 and TRBJ2-1; TRBD2 aligns across 10 bases. V shed 5 bases and J 2 bases; nucleotides not matched to a gene: 4. Germline-derived CDR1 and CDR2 are SGHRS and YFSETQ. The CDR3 covers 15 residues. The CDR3 is CASRTGTSAYNEQFF. The CDR3 region has the DNA TGCGCCAGCAGGACCGGGACTAGCGCCTACAATGAGCAGTTCTTC.

The genes are TRBV10-3 and TRBJ1-5, with 7 bases that match TRBD1. CDR1 is ENHRY and CDR2 is SYGVKD in the germline V gene. This CDR3 contains 14 residues. J was trimmed by 3 bases and V by 6 bases; bases with no gene match: 5. In nucleotides, the CDR3 is TGTGCCATCAGAGCCGGACAGGACAATCAGCCCCAGCATTTT. This gives the protein CAIRAGQDNQPQHF.

The chain's CDR3 is CASSFNGTSGSSYNEQFF. The CDR3 coding sequence is TGTGCCAGCAGCTTCAACGGGACTAGCGGGAGCTCCTACAATGAGCAGTTCTTC. The J gene is TRBJ2-1, the V gene TRBV11-2, with TRBD2 identical over 14 bases. Germline-derived CDR1 and CDR2 are SGHAT and FQNNGV. V lost 3 bases, J lost 0 bases, and 4 bases stayed unmatched. This CDR3 region has 18 residues.

This sequence joins TRBV2 and TRBJ2-1; TRBD1 matches 8 bases. CDR1 is SNHLY and CDR2 is FYNNEI in the germline V gene. V gave up 3 bases and J gave up 5 bases; unmatched junction bases: 3. The CDR3 is made up of 14 amino acids. CDR3 DNA sequence: TGTGCCAGCAGTGACAGGGACAGGAACAATGAGCAGTTCTTC. Protein product: CASSDRDRNNEQFF.

This clone turned up a few times. The CDR3 sequence: CATGTVYGYTF. CDR3 in DNA: TGTGCCACCGGGACAGTCTATGGCTACACCTTC. The chain carries TRBV6-7 and TRBJ1-2, with TRBD1 matching 7 bases. TRBV6-7 is reported as an ORF; its role is uncertain. This CDR3 contains 11 residues. With 10 bases clipped from V and 4 bases from J, the junction kept 3 bases outside the gene matches.

V and J are TRBV14 and TRBJ1-2; D possibly corresponds to TRBD1 (5 bases). The V gene's germline CDR1 is SGHDN and CDR2 FVKESK. The CDR3 consists of 14 residues. V was pared by 2 bases and J by 5 bases, with 12 bases between. The CDR3 protein is CASSQQAGGYGYTF. As DNA, the CDR3 is TGTGCCAGCAGCCAACAGGCGGGGGGGTATGGCTACACCTTC.

The rearrangement joins TRBV7-9 to TRBJ2-2; 8 bases match TRBD1. With 5 bases clipped from V and 4 bases from J, the junction kept 9 bases outside the gene matches. The CDR3 covers 16 residues. Germline CDR1 reads SEHNR; CDR2 reads FQNEAQ (reference sequence). The CDR3 spells CASSPTGQDLTGELFF. CDR3 in DNA: TGTGCCAGCAGCCCGACGGGACAGGACCTCACCGGGGAGCTGTTTTTT.